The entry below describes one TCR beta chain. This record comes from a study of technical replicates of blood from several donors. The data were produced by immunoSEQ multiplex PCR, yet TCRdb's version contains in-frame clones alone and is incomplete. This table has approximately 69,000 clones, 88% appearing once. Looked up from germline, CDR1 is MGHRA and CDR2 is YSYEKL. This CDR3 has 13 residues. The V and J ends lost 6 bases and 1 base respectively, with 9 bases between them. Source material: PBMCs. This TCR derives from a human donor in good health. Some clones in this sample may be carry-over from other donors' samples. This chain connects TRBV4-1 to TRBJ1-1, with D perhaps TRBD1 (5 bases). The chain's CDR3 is CASSLTGNTEAFF. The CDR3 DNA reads TGCGCCAGCAGTTTAACAGGGAACACTGAAGCTTTCTTT.